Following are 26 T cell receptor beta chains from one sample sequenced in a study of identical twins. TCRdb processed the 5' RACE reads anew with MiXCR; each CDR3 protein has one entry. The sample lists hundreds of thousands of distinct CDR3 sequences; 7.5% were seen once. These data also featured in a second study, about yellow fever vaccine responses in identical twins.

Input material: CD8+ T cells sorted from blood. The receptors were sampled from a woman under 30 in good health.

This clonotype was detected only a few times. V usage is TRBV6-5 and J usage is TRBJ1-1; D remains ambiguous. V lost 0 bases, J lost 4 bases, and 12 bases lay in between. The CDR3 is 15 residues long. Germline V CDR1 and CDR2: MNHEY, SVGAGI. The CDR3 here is CASSYSLVGFTEAFF. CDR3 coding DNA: TGTGCCAGCAGTTACTCGTTGGTGGGGTTCACTGAAGCTTTCTTT.

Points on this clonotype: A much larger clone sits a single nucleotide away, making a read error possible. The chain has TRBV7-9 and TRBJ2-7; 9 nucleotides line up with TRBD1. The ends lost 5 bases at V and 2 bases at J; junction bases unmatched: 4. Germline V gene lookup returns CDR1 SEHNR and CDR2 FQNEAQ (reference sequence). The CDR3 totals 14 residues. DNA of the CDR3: TGTGCCAGCAGCGGAGGACAGGGGACCTACGAGCAGTACTTC. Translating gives CASSGGQGTYEQYF.

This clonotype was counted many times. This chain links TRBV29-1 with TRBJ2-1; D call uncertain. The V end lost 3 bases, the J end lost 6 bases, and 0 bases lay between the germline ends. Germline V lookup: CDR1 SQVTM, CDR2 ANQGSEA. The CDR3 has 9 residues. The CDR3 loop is CSVDNEQFF. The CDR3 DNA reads TGCAGCGTTGACAATGAGCAGTTCTTC.

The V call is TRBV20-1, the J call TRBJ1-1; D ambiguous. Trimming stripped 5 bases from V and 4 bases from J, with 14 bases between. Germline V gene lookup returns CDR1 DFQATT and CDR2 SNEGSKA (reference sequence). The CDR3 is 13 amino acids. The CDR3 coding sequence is TGCAGTGCTCAAACATCTGCCCCCACTGAAGCTTTCTTT. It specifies CSAQTSAPTEAFF.

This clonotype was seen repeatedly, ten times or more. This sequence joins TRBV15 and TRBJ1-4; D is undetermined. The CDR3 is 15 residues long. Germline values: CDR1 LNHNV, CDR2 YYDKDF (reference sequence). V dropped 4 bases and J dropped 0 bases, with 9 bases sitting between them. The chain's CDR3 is CATSKPGSTNEKLFF. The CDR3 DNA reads TGTGCCACCAGCAAGCCGGGCTCAACTAATGAAAAACTGTTTTTT.

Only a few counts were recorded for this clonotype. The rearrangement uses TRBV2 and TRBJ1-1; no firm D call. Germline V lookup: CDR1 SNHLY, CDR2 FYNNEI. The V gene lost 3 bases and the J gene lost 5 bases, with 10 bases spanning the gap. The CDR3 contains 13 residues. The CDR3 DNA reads TGTGCCAGCAGTGAGATCTCCGGTACTGAAGCTTTCTTT. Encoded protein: CASSEISGTEAFF.

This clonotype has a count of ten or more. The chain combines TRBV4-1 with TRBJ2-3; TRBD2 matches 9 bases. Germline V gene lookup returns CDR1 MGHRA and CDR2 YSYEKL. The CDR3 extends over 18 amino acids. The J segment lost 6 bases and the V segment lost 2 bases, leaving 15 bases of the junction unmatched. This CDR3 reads CASSQRTGLAGMRDTQYF. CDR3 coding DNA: TGCGCCAGCAGCCAACGAACCGGCCTAGCGGGGATGAGGGATACGCAGTATTTT.

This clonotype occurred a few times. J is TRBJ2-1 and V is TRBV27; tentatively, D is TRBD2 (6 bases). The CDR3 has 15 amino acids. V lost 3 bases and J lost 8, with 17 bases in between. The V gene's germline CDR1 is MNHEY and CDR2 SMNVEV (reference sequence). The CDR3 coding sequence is TGTGCCAGCAGTTTTGCGGGGTACGTTATCGATGAGCAGTTCTTC. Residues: CASSFAGYVIDEQFF.

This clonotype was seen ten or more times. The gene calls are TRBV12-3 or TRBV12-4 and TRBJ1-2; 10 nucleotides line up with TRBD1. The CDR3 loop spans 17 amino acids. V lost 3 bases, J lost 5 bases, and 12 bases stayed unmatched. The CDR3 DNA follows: TGTGCCAGCAGTTTCGGATCGGGACAGGGGTTGGATTATGGCTACACCTTC. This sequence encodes CASSFGSGQGLDYGYTF.

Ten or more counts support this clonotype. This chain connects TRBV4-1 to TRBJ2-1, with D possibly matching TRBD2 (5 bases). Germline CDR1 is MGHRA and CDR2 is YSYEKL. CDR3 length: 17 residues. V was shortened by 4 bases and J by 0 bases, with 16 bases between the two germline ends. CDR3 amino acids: CASSPRSAGSSYNEQFF. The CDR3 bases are TGCGCCAGCAGCCCCCGAAGCGCGGGTAGCTCCTACAATGAGCAGTTCTTC.

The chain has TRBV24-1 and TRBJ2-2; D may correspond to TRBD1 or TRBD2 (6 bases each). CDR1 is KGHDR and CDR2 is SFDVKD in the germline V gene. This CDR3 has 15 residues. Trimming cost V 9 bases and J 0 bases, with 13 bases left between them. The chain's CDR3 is CATERRGANTGELFF. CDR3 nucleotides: TGTGCCACCGAGAGGAGGGGGGCGAACACCGGGGAGCTGTTTTTT.

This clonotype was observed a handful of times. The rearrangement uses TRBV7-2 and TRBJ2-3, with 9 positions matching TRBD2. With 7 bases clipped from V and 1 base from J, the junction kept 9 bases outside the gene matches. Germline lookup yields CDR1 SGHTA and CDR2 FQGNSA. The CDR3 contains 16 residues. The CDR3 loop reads CASTSGLATRTDTQYF. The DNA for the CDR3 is TGTGCCAGCACCTCCGGACTAGCGACCCGCACAGATACGCAGTATTTT.

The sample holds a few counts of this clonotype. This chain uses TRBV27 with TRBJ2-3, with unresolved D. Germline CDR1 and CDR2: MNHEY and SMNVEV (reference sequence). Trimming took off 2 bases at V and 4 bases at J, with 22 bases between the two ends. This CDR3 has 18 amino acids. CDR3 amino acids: CASSLSSGPRYWADTQYF. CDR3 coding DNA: TGTGCCAGCAGTTTAAGTTCCGGACCTAGGTATTGGGCAGATACGCAGTATTTT.

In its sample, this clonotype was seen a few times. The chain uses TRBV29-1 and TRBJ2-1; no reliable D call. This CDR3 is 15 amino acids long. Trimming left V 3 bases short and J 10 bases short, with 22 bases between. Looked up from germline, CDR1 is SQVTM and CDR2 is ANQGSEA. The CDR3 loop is CSVDPSPLGSREQFF. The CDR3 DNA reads TGCAGCGTTGACCCTTCTCCTTTGGGATCAAGGGAGCAGTTCTTC.

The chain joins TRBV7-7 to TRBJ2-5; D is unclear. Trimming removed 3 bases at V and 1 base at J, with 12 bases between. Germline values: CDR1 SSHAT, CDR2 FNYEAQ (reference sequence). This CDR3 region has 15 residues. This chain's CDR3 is CASSFVSDPQETQYF. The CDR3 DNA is TGTGCCAGCAGCTTTGTTTCAGATCCCCAAGAGACCCAGTACTTC.

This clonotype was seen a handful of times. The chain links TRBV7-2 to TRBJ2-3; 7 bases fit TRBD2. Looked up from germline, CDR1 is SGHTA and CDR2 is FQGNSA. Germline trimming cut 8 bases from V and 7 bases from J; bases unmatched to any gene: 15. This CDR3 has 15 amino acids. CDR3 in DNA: TGTGCCAGCCCCCTGGTCGGGAGGCATGGAAATACGCAGTATTTT. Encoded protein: CASPLVGRHGNTQYF.

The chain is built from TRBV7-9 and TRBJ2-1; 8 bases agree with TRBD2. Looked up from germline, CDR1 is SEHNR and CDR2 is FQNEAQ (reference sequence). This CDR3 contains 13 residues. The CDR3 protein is CGSGTSGRYEQFF. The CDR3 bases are TGTGGTTCGGGGACTAGTGGGAGGTATGAGCAGTTCTTC.

In DNA form, the CDR3 reads TGTGCCAGCAGCCTGATACTAGAGGGCCTACAAGAGACCCAGTACTTC. Translation gives CASSLILEGLQETQYF. The chain is built from TRBV13 and TRBJ2-5, with D maybe TRBD2 (5 bases). This CDR3 has 16 amino acids. Per the germline V gene, CDR1 is PRHDT and CDR2 is FYEKMQ (reference sequence). Trimming pared 5 bases from V and 2 bases from J, leaving 18 bases between.

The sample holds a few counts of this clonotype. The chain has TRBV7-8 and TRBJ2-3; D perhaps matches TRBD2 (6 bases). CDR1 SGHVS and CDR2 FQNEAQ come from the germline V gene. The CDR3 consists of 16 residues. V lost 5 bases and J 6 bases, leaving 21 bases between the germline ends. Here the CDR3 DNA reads TGTGCCAGCAGCCCACTGAGCGGGTGGGGCATGGATACGCAGTATTTT. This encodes CASSPLSGWGMDTQYF.

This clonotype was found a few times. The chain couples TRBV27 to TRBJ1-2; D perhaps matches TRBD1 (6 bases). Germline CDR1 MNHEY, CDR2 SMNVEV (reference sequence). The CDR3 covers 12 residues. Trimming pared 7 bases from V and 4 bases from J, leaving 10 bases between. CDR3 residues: CASKGGGYGYTF. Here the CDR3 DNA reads TGTGCCAGCAAGGGGGGGGGCTATGGCTACACCTTC.

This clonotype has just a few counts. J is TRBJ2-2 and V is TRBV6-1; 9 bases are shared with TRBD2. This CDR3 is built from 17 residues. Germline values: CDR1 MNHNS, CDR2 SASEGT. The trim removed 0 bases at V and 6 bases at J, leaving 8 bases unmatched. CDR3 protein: CASSEAIGGGEAGELFF. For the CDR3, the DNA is TGTGCCAGCAGTGAAGCGATTGGCGGGGGGGAAGCCGGGGAGCTGTTTTTT.

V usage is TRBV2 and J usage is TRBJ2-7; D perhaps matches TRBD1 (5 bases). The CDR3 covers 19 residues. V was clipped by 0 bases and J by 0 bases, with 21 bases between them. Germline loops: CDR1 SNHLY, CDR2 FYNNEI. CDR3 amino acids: CASSEASGRTTTSSYEQYF. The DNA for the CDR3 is TGTGCCAGCAGTGAAGCGTCGGGCAGGACAACTACCAGCTCCTACGAGCAGTACTTC.

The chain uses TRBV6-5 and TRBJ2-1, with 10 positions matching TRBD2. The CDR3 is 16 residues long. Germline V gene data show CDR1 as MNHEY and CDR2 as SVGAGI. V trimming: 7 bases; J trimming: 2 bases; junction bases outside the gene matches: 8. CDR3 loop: CASTHSLAGPYNEQFF. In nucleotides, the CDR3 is TGTGCCAGCACTCACTCACTAGCGGGGCCCTACAATGAGCAGTTCTTC.

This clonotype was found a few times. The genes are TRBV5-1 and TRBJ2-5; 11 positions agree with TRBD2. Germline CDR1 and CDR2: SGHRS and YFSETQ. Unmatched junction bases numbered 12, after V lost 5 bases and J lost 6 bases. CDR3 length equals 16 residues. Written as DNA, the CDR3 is TGCGCCAGCAGACCCACTAGCGGGAGCGATCGGCAGACCCAGTACTTC. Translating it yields CASRPTSGSDRQTQYF. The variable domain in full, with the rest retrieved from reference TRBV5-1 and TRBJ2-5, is KAGVTQTPRYLIKTRGQQVTLSCSPISGHRSVSWYQQTPGQGLQFLFEYFSETQRNKGNFPGRFSGRQFSNSRSEMNVSTLELGDSALYLCASRPTSGSDRQTQYFGPGTRLLVL.

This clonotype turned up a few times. The CDR3 DNA reads as TGTGCCAGCAGTCCACCAGGACTAGCGGGAGGCAGTGAGCAGTACTTC. Translating gives CASSPPGLAGGSEQYF. The chain has TRBV12-3 or TRBV12-4 and TRBJ2-7; 14 bases align to TRBD2. V lost 5 bases and J lost 7; bases outside the gene matches: 10. This CDR3 comprises 16 residues.

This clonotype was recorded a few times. The CDR3 region has the DNA TGTGCCAGCAGCTCAGGCCTGTGGAACACTGAAGCTTTCTTT. Translation gives CASSSGLWNTEAFF. The V call is TRBV13, the J call TRBJ1-1; D is undetermined. Germline values: CDR1 PRHDT, CDR2 FYEKMQ (reference sequence). The CDR3 is 14 residues long. With 4 bases removed from V and 1 base from J, the gap between germline ends came to 10 bases. Full variable domain (rest looked up from reference TRBV13 and TRBJ1-1): AAGVIQSPRHLIKEKRETATLKCYPIPRHDTVYWYQQGPGQDPQFLISFYEKMQSDKGSIPDRFSAQQFSDYHSELNMSSLELGDSALYFCASSSGLWNTEAFFGQGTRLTVV.